This is a list of T cell receptor beta chains from one sample in a study of blood T cell repertoires in COVID-19. Generated by immunoSEQ multiplex PCR, the TCRdb table keeps only in-frame clones and is missing some. The data hold 100,000 to 150,000 clones, with 79% observed a single time. Sequences were obtained from peripheral blood. The source is a man aged 35-49 years with active or convalescent COVID-19. CDR3s include the opening cysteine and the closing phenylalanine or tryptophan. A D gene is named only where the DNA matches it firmly. Size is omitted from some rows. Given values are once, few, many or a class for expanded clones.

v_call	d_call	j_call	cdr3_length	clone_size	cdr3_aa	cdr3_nt
TRBV5-4	.	TRBJ2-7	12	few	CASSFTGYEQYF	TGTGCCAGCAGCTTCACCGGCTACGAGCAGTACTTC
TRBV6-5	.	TRBJ2-2	14	.	CASSMTGNTGELFF	TGTGCCAGCAGTATGACAGGGAACACCGGGGAGCTGTTTTTT
TRBV10-3	.	TRBJ1-4	16	few	CAISDARGSGNEKLFF	TGTGCCATCAGTGACGCCCGCGGGTCGGGAAATGAAAAACTGTTTTTT
TRBV28	.	TRBJ2-7	15	.	CASSLDLAGYYEQYF	TGTGCCAGCAGTTTAGATCTGGCGGGCTACTACGAGCAGTACTTC
TRBV15	TRBD2	TRBJ2-2	14	.	CATSRTSDTGELFF	TGTGCCACCAGCAGAACTAGCGACACCGGGGAGCTGTTTTTT
TRBV6-1	.	TRBJ1-5	15	.	CASSENREGNQPQHF	TGTGCCAGCAGTGAAAACAGGGAAGGCAATCAGCCCCAGCATTTT
TRBV11-2	TRBD2	TRBJ2-4	15	.	CASSSGGGQVDIQYF	TGTGCCAGCAGCTCGGGAGGGGGGCAAGTGGACATTCAGTACTTC
TRBV2	TRBD1	TRBJ2-2	18	many	CASRDIDVQGAATGELFF	TGTGCCAGCAGGGACATAGACGTACAGGGGGCGGCCACCGGGGAGCTGTTTTTT
TRBV5-6	.	TRBJ2-5	15	.	CASSYLAGLGETQYF	TGTGCCAGCAGCTACCTAGCAGGACTGGGGGAGACCCAGTACTTC
TRBV7-2	.	TRBJ1-4	16	few	CASSSYAGATNEKLFF	TGTGCCAGCAGCTCGTATGCGGGGGCAACTAATGAAAAACTGTTTTTT
TRBV7-3	TRBD2	TRBJ2-3	15	.	CASSPLAGPTDTQYF	TGTGCCAGCAGCCCACTAGCGGGCCCCACAGATACGCAGTATTTT
TRBV19	.	TRBJ2-7	12	.	CASSPQGSEQYF	TGTGCCAGTAGTCCCCAGGGTTCCGAGCAGTACTTC
TRBV5-1	TRBD2	TRBJ2-7	15	.	CASSLERGAAYEQYF	TGCGCCAGCAGCTTGGAGCGGGGGGCTGCCTACGAGCAGTACTTC
TRBV2	.	TRBJ2-6	15	.	CASSSTSVGANVLTF	TGTGCCAGCAGTAGTACGTCAGTCGGGGCCAACGTCCTGACTTTC
TRBV30	.	TRBJ2-3	10	.	CAWSSVSQYF	TGTGCCTGGAGCTCGGTTTCGCAGTATTTT
TRBV7-9	.	TRBJ2-6	13	.	CASSTSKRDVLTF	TGTGCCAGCAGCACCAGCAAGCGTGACGTCCTGACTTTC
TRBV6-5	.	TRBJ1-1	12	.	CASRNSHTEAFF	TGTGCCAGCAGAAACTCCCACACTGAAGCTTTCTTT
TRBV5-1	.	TRBJ1-1	14	once	CASSFRQLNTEAFF	TGCGCCAGCAGCTTTCGACAGCTGAACACTGAAGCTTTCTTT
TRBV7-3	TRBD1	TRBJ2-2	16	.	CASSPPGQGGTGELFF	TGTGCCAGCAGCCCGCCGGGACAGGGAGGCACCGGGGAGCTGTTTTTT
TRBV6-2/TRBV6-3	.	TRBJ2-7	12	once	CASSPLARHLHF	TGTGCCAGCAGTCCCCTTGCGAGACACCTCCACTTC
TRBV3-1/TRBV3-2	TRBD2	TRBJ2-1	17	.	CASSPLSGTSGGALNFF	TGTGCCAGCAGCCCGCTTTCCGGGACTAGCGGGGGGGCGTTAAACTTCTTC
TRBV19	.	TRBJ1-3	13	once	CASAVVSGNTIYF	TGTGCCAGCGCAGTGGTTTCTGGAAACACCATATATTTT
TRBV11-2	TRBD1	TRBJ1-5	15	.	CASSPAGGEGQPQHF	TGTGCCAGCAGCCCCGCAGGGGGTGAGGGGCAGCCCCAGCATTTT
TRBV9	.	TRBJ1-1	15	.	CASSVVAGFHTEAFF	TGTGCCAGCAGCGTAGTGGCGGGGTTTCACACTGAAGCTTTCTTT
TRBV11-3	.	TRBJ2-2	15	.	CASSHPGLPTGELFF	TGTGCCAGCAGTCACCCGGGACTCCCCACCGGGGAGCTGTTTTTT
TRBV30	.	TRBJ2-7	13	.	CAWSVHHSYEQYF	TGTGCCTGGAGTGTACATCACTCCTACGAGCAGTACTTC
TRBV19	.	TRBJ2-3	13	once	CASSIDQTDTQYF	TGTGCCAGTAGTATAGATCAAACAGATACGCAGTATTTT
TRBV7-9	TRBD1	TRBJ2-7	15	.	CASSWGTGGNYEQYF	TGTGCCAGCAGCTGGGGGACAGGGGGAAACTACGAGCAGTACTTC
TRBV3-1/TRBV3-2	.	TRBJ2-1	13	.	CASSQDPGNEQFF	TGTGCCAGCAGCCAAGACCCAGGCAATGAGCAGTTCTTC
TRBV18	TRBD2	TRBJ2-7	16	.	CASSPTSTGGSYEQYF	TGTGCCAGCTCACCAACATCGACGGGAGGCTCCTACGAGCAGTACTTC
TRBV7-9	.	TRBJ1-3	16	few	CASSLGYGSSGNTIYF	TGTGCCAGCAGCTTAGGGTATGGCAGCTCTGGAAACACCATATATTTT
TRBV2	.	TRBJ1-2	15	.	CASIYGTSSNYGYTF	TGTGCCAGCATTTATGGGACATCCTCAAACTATGGCTACACCTTC
TRBV5-1	TRBD1	TRBJ2-1	16	.	CASSLSTGTGGNEQFF	TGCGCCAGCAGCTTATCCACCGGGACAGGGGGCAATGAGCAGTTCTTC
TRBV15	.	TRBJ2-7	16	.	CATSREIIVSSYEQYF	TGTGCCACCAGCAGAGAGATCATAGTTAGCTCCTACGAGCAGTACTTC
TRBV6-2/TRBV6-3	.	TRBJ1-2	13	.	CASSYAGGHGYTF	TGTGCCAGCAGTTACGCGGGGGGCCATGGCTACACCTTC
TRBV11-1	.	TRBJ2-5	14	.	CASSRLGDQETQYF	TGTGCCAGCAGCCGCTTAGGGGACCAAGAGACCCAGTACTTC
TRBV30	TRBD2	TRBJ2-2	15	.	CAWSLYSGGTGELFF	TGTGCCTGGAGTCTATACTCGGGAGGAACCGGGGAGCTGTTTTTT
TRBV18	TRBD1	TRBJ1-4	18	.	CASSPRGTGTATNEKLFF	TGTGCCAGCTCACCAAGGGGGACAGGGACTGCAACTAATGAAAAACTGTTTTTT
TRBV5-1	.	TRBJ2-4	16	.	CASSLTLGVGKNIQYF	TGCGCCAGCAGCTTGACCCTAGGTGTCGGCAAAAACATTCAGTACTTC
TRBV4-1	TRBD2	TRBJ2-3	16	.	CASGLAGGLSTDTQYF	TGCGCCAGCGGACTAGCGGGAGGTCTTTCTACAGATACGCAGTATTTT
TRBV20-1	.	TRBJ2-3	13	.	CSASAGRTDTQYF	TGCAGTGCTAGTGCAGGTCGCACAGATACGCAGTATTTT
TRBV10-3	.	TRBJ1-1	12	.	CAISEPGTEAFF	TGTGCCATCAGTGAGCCGGGCACTGAAGCTTTCTTT
TRBV9	TRBD1	TRBJ1-2	14	.	CASSVGQGAGGYTF	TGTGCCAGCAGCGTCGGACAGGGGGCGGGTGGCTACACCTTC
TRBV5-5	TRBD1	TRBJ1-6	16	.	CASSLAPTGNNSPLHF	TGTGCCAGCAGCTTGGCCCCGACAGGGAATAATTCACCCCTCCACTTT
TRBV7-9	.	TRBJ2-1	13	once	CASSPQGNNEQFF	TGTGCCAGCAGCCCACAGGGAAACAATGAGCAGTTCTTC
TRBV19	.	TRBJ1-4	14	.	CASSTRREGEKLFF	TGTGCCAGTAGCACTCGACGGGAGGGCGAAAAACTGTTTTTT
TRBV11-3	TRBD1	TRBJ1-2	15	.	CASSFGTGALYGYTF	TGTGCCAGCAGCTTCGGGACAGGGGCCCTCTATGGCTACACCTTC
TRBV5-1	.	TRBJ2-3	15	.	CASSRTLPGADTQYF	TGCGCCAGCAGCCGAACCCTCCCCGGGGCAGATACGCAGTATTTT